This T cell receptor (beta chain) was sequenced during a study of cytomegalovirus exposure and HLA in healthy donors. Notes on this clone: Antigen: not known.

13 Jbeta primers and 60 Vbeta primers were used for the PCR. The repertoire was sequenced with immunoSEQ multiplex PCR; TCRdb's copy has only in-frame clones and lacks some. The table has under 200,000 clones, 75% to 80% seen once. Study-level results: Later on, an analysis showed TCR association rates differing by HLA locus, with DRB1 the most and HLA-C the fewest. In a later analysis, TCR beta V- and J-gene trimming was associated with a missense DCLRE1C variant. The study carried out a later analysis of TCR beta sequences. It associated approximately 17,000 of them with specific HLA alleles at a false discovery rate of 0.05.

Sequencing used PBMCs. The sequence derives from a man aged 50 to 59 in good health and CMV-seropositive.

Here the CDR3 reads CASNRIGGVSETQYF. In DNA, the CDR3 is TGTGCCAGCAATCGTATCGGGGGGGTTAGTGAGACCCAGTACTTC. V usage is TRBV2 and J usage is TRBJ2-5; the match to TRBD2 covers 8 bases. Germline CDR1 SNHLY, CDR2 FYNNEI. This CDR3 spans 15 amino acids. V dropped 7 bases and J dropped 5; count of bases not matched to a gene: 12.